Below are 25 T cell receptor beta chains sequenced from a single sample in a study of blood T cell repertoires in COVID-19. Using immunoSEQ multiplex PCR, the repertoire was profiled, and TCRdb retains in-frame clones only, with some absent. The sample shows 130,000 to 150,000 clones, around nine tenths of them seen only once. The specimen was peripheral blood. The receptors were sampled from a woman in her thirties or forties with acute or convalescent COVID-19.

V usage is TRBV5-4 and J usage is TRBJ2-1, with TRBD1 as a possible D gene (7 bases). The CDR3 is 16 amino acids. Trimming stripped 4 bases from V and 4 bases from J, with 18 bases between. Germline values: CDR1 SGHNT, CDR2 YYREEE (reference sequence). The CDR3 DNA sequence: TGTGCCAGCAGCGGCTCGACAGGGAGGTATTACAATGAGCAGTTCTTC. Protein: CASSGSTGRYYNEQFF.

CDR3 nucleotides: TGTGCCAGCACCCCGGGCAGGGGATATGAAAAACTGTTTTTT. Its translation: CASTPGRGYEKLFF. The rearrangement uses TRBV6-5 and TRBJ1-4, with a tentative D call TRBD1 (6 bases). Trimming pared 7 bases from V and 6 bases from J, leaving 15 bases between. CDR1 is MNHEY, CDR2 SVGAGI, per germline. There are 14 residues in the CDR3.

The chain couples TRBV5-6 to TRBJ1-2; no reliable D call. Trimming stripped 9 bases from V and 4 bases from J, with 25 bases between. Germline V gives CDR1 SGHDT, CDR2 YYEEEE. This CDR3 comprises 16 residues. This chain's CDR3 is CATSPMIGVEGYGYTF. Here the CDR3 DNA reads TGTGCCACCTCTCCCATGATCGGGGTCGAAGGCTATGGCTACACCTTC.

V and J are TRBV4-1 and TRBJ1-4, with 12 bases that match TRBD1. J gave up 7 bases and V 4 bases, and 10 bases lay outside the gene matches. CDR3 length: 17 residues. Looked up from germline, CDR1 is MGHRA and CDR2 is YSYEKL. The CDR3 DNA reads TGCGCCAGCAGCCCAGGGGACAGGGGGCGAGTTGCTGAAAAACTGTTTTTT. As protein: CASSPGDRGRVAEKLFF.

The chain links TRBV7-8 to TRBJ2-5, with 9 positions matching TRBD2. This CDR3 contains 18 residues. Germline-derived CDR1 and CDR2 are SGHVS and FQNEAQ. With V trimmed by 5 bases and J by 5 bases, 18 bases remained unmatched. Here the CDR3 DNA reads TGTGCCAGCAGCCCTAGAAGAGTTCCGGGACTAGCAAGGGAGACCCAGTACTTC. It specifies CASSPRRVPGLARETQYF.

The chain recombines TRBV5-6 with TRBJ2-7; a possible D gene is TRBD1 (6 bases). Trimming stripped 6 bases from V and 6 bases from J, with 16 bases between. This CDR3 has 13 residues. The germline gives CDR1 SGHDT, CDR2 YYEEEE. The CDR3 DNA follows: TGTGCCAGCATGACAGGCGTTTTCGCCGAGCAGTACTTC. Amino acid sequence: CASMTGVFAEQYF.

This chain uses TRBV18 with TRBJ1-2; D unresolved. Germline CDR1 is KGHSH and CDR2 is LQKENI. The ends were cut back, 0 bases at V and 6 bases at J, with 11 bases in the middle. CDR3 length equals 14 residues. CDR3 in DNA: TGTGCCAGCTCACCACCGGCAGGAACCAATGGCTACACCTTC. Residues: CASSPPAGTNGYTF.

The genes are TRBV18 and TRBJ1-4, with D unresolved. The CDR3 is made up of 14 amino acids. The germline V gene encodes CDR1 KGHSH and CDR2 LQKENI. V dropped 3 bases and J dropped 8 bases, with 13 bases sitting between them. Here the CDR3 DNA reads TGTGCCAGCTCACCGGTAACGGGTGAAGAAAAACTGTTTTTT. As protein: CASSPVTGEEKLFF.

V is TRBV4-1 and J is TRBJ1-5, with D tentatively TRBD1 (5 bases). Germline assignment: CDR1 MGHRA and CDR2 YSYEKL. CDR3 length: 13 amino acids. V was pared by 5 bases and J by 7 bases, with 12 bases between. This CDR3 is CASSSGGLQPQHF. In nucleotides, the CDR3 is TGCGCCAGCAGCTCCGGGGGACTACAGCCCCAGCATTTT.

V usage is TRBV7-2 and J usage is TRBJ1-1; perhaps TRBD1 as D (5 bases). This CDR3 contains 13 residues. Deletions cut 4 bases from V and 4 bases from J, with 10 bases between. Germline V gives CDR1 SGHTA, CDR2 FQGNSA. CDR3 loop: CASSSHGGTEAFF. DNA of the CDR3: TGTGCCAGCAGCTCACACGGGGGCACTGAAGCTTTCTTT.

The chain combines TRBV9 with TRBJ1-5; TRBD1 agrees at 7 bases. CDR1 is SGDLS and CDR2 is YYNGEE in the germline V gene. The CDR3 has 14 amino acids. Trimming cost V 5 bases and J 6 bases; bases outside gene matches: 8. In DNA form, the CDR3 reads TGTGCCAGCAGTGCTACAGGGGAAGGTCAGCCCCAGCATTTT. Its protein product is CASSATGEGQPQHF.

The chain is built from TRBV9 and TRBJ1-1; TRBD1 matches at 8 bases. V was pared by 3 bases and J by 3 bases, with 10 bases of the junction left unmatched. The CDR3 is made up of 16 amino acids. Germline loops: CDR1 SGDLS, CDR2 YYNGEE. The CDR3 here is CASSASLTGDHTEAFF. CDR3 nucleotide sequence: TGTGCCAGCAGCGCTTCCTTGACAGGGGATCACACTGAAGCTTTCTTT.

This chain uses TRBV7-2 with TRBJ1-2; 9 bases are shared with TRBD1. The V segment lost 2 bases and the J segment 7 bases; nucleotides outside the gene matches: 5. The V gene's germline CDR1 is SGHTA and CDR2 FQGNSA. This CDR3 spans 14 amino acids. CDR3 in amino acids: CASSLRTGAGGYTF. Written as DNA, the CDR3 is TGTGCCAGCAGCTTAAGGACAGGGGCGGGTGGCTACACCTTC.

The J gene is TRBJ1-6, the V gene TRBV19, with 9 bases matching TRBD1. The length of the CDR3 is 14 residues. Looked up from germline, CDR1 is LNHDA and CDR2 is SQIVND (reference sequence). V lost 1 base to trimming and J lost 8 bases; unmatched junction nucleotides: 0. For the CDR3, the DNA is TGTGCCAGTAGTATAGGGACAGGGGATTCACCCCTCCACTTT. As protein: CASSIGTGDSPLHF.

This rearrangement joins TRBV7-3 to TRBJ2-1, with 11 bases identical to TRBD2. Unmatched junction bases numbered 5, after V lost 2 bases and J lost 8 bases. Germline values: CDR1 SGHTA, CDR2 FQGTGA. The CDR3 consists of 15 residues. Here the CDR3 reads CASSLEVAGGDEQFF. Here the CDR3 DNA reads TGTGCCAGCAGCTTAGAAGTAGCGGGAGGGGATGAGCAGTTCTTC.

This chain joins TRBV28 and TRBJ1-1; D ambiguous. The CDR3 totals 14 residues. Germline-derived CDR1 and CDR2 are MDHEN and SYDVKM. With 3 bases removed from V and 1 base from J, the gap between germline ends came to 9 bases. CDR3 sequence reads: CASSFLQTNTEAFF. The CDR3 DNA follows: TGTGCCAGCAGTTTCTTACAGACGAACACTGAAGCTTTCTTT.

The J gene is TRBJ2-3, the V gene TRBV7-2; tentatively, D is TRBD2 (6 bases). Trimming shortened V by 4 bases and J by 4 bases, and 12 bases separated the two germline ends. This CDR3 comprises 14 residues. Looked up from germline, CDR1 is SGHTA and CDR2 is FQGNSA. The CDR3 DNA reads as TGTGCCAGCAGCTCAGGACTATTAGCAGATACGCAGTATTTT. Protein product: CASSSGLLADTQYF.

This clone was detected a few times. The chain combines TRBV18 with TRBJ2-7; D may be TRBD2 (6 bases). The CDR3 is 15 amino acids. The V end lost 3 bases, the J end lost 0 bases, and 12 bases lay between the germline ends. Germline values: CDR1 KGHSH, CDR2 LQKENI. CDR3 nucleotide sequence: TGTGCCAGCTCACCCTTCACCGGGAGCTCCTACGAGCAGTACTTC. It encodes CASSPFTGSSYEQYF.

The genes are TRBV2 and TRBJ2-2; D not certain. The CDR3 has 13 residues. The germline CDR1 and CDR2 sequences are SNHLY and FYNNEI. V shed 5 bases and J shed 8 bases, with 12 bases lying between them. CDR3 sequence reads: CASSPSYWGELFF. CDR3 DNA sequence: TGTGCCAGCAGTCCCTCTTACTGGGGGGAGCTGTTTTTT.

This rearrangement joins TRBV7-2 to TRBJ2-7; 8 bases match TRBD1. CDR1 is SGHTA, CDR2 FQGNSA, per germline. The CDR3 has 14 residues. Germline trimming cut 3 bases from V and 6 bases from J; bases unmatched to any gene: 7. The CDR3 bases are TGTGCCAGCAGCTTCCGGCAGGGGGCTGGCGAGCAGTACTTC. Translation gives CASSFRQGAGEQYF.

The chain uses TRBV5-1 and TRBJ1-6; weak D call: TRBD1 (6 bases). V shed 1 base and J shed 7 bases, with 12 bases lying between them. Germline V gene lookup returns CDR1 SGHRS and CDR2 YFSETQ. CDR3 length: 15 residues. In nucleotides, the CDR3 is TGCGCCAGCAGCTTGTCCGGACAGTCCAATTCACCCCTCCACTTT. This sequence encodes CASSLSGQSNSPLHF.

The gene calls are TRBV7-2 and TRBJ2-3, with 15 positions matching TRBD2. The trim removed 1 base at V and 5 bases at J, leaving 1 base unmatched. This CDR3 comprises 16 residues. CDR1 is SGHTA, CDR2 FQGNSA, per germline. CDR3: CASSLGTSGRGDTQYF. The CDR3 DNA reads TGTGCCAGCAGCTTAGGGACTAGCGGGAGGGGAGATACGCAGTATTTT.

The CDR3 DNA reads as TGTGCCAGCAGCTTGGCCAGACAGGGGTTCGCCGGGGCCAACGTCCTGACTTTC. It is translated as CASSLARQGFAGANVLTF. The chain recombines TRBV5-6 with TRBJ2-6, with TRBD1 identical over 8 bases. The CDR3 consists of 18 residues. With V trimmed by 0 bases and J by 4 bases, 9 bases remained unmatched. From germline, CDR1 is SGHDT and CDR2 YYEEEE.

The rearrangement joins TRBV5-8 to TRBJ1-5; D perhaps matches TRBD1 (5 bases). This CDR3 region has 13 residues. Trimming took 0 bases from V and 7 from J, leaving 8 bases between them. Germline values: CDR1 SGHTS, CDR2 YDEGEE. CDR3: CASSLAGNQPQHF. CDR3 DNA: TGTGCCAGCAGCTTGGCAGGGAACCAGCCCCAGCATTTT.

The chain recombines TRBV6-2 or TRBV6-3 with TRBJ2-5; no clear D. The CDR3 runs to 11 residues. Germline CDR1 and CDR2: MNHEY and SVGEGT. Trimming stripped 2 bases from V and 5 bases from J, with 3 bases between. CDR3 in amino acids: CASSYEETQYF. The DNA of the CDR3 is TGTGCCAGCAGTTACGAGGAGACCCAGTACTTC.